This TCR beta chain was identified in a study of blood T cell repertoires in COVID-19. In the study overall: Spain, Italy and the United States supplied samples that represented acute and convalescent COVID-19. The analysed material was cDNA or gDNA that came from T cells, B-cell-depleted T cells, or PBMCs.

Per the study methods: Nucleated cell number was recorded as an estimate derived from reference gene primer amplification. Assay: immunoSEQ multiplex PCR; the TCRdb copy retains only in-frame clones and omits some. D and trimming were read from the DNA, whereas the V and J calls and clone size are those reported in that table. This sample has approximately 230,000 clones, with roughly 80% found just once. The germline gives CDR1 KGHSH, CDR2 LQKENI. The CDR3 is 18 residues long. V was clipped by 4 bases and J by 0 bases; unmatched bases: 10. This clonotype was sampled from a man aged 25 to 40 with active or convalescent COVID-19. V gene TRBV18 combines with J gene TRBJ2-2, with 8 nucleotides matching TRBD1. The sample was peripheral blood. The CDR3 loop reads CASSQRQTGATNTGELFF. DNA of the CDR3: TGTGCCAGCTCACAACGACAGACAGGGGCGACGAACACCGGGGAGCTGTTTTTT.